The 23 T cell receptor beta chains reported below all come from one sample, sequenced in a study of molecular identifiers for immune sequencing clone quantification (dated by TCRdb to the late 2010s). Libraries were constructed by PCR. Sequencing relied on a NextSeq 500. TCRdb took the public reads, trimmed them with fastp at Q25, ran MiXCR for clone calling and kept in-frame beta chains. Each entry is one CDR3 protein sequence, shown with its most common DNA and genes. This sample is represented by a few hundred thousand distinct CDR3 sequences; 24% of them were singletons. 0.7% to 0.95% of the sample is in the top ten clones. The specimen sequenced was naive CD8+ T cells from blood, with Jurkat cell RNA spiked in. The intended sense of this specimen's cell subset or site label: FACS-sorted CD8+CD4-CCR7+CD45RA+ naive T cells. The origin of the receptors is a human donor in good health. Some libraries in this study had Jurkat cell RNA spiked in.

This clonotype has more than one count but fewer than ten. The chain links TRBV6-2 or TRBV6-3 to TRBJ2-5, with 9 bases matching TRBD1. The CDR3 length is 17 residues. After removal of 5 bases from V and 3 bases from J, the junction contained 13 bases not matched to a gene. CDR1 and CDR2 (germline): MNHEY, SVGEGT. CDR3 in amino acids: CASSRDTGWTGEETQYF. The CDR3 DNA reads as TGTGCCAGCAGTCGCGATACAGGGTGGACAGGGGAAGAGACCCAGTACTTC.

This clonotype was seen repeatedly, ten times or more. The V gene is TRBV5-1, the J gene TRBJ2-1; TRBD2 might be the D (6 bases). V lost 0 bases and J lost 4, with 8 bases in between. Germline V gives CDR1 SGHRS, CDR2 YFSETQ. This CDR3 is 14 amino acids long. The CDR3 DNA follows: TGCGCCAGCAGCTTGGCTAGCGATTACAATGAGCAGTTCTTC. Its translation: CASSLASDYNEQFF.

This clonotype occurred many times. CDR3 loop: CASSQGYDREAFF. The CDR3 DNA reads as TGTGCCAGCAGTCAAGGATACGACAGGGAAGCTTTCTTT. The rearrangement uses TRBV28 and TRBJ1-1; D possibly corresponds to TRBD1 (6 bases). This CDR3 has 13 residues. V gave up 5 bases and J gave up 8 bases, with 15 bases separating them. CDR1 MDHEN and CDR2 SYDVKM come from the germline V gene. The entire variable domain, with the rest obtained from reference TRBV28 and TRBJ1-1, is as follows: DVKVTQSSRYLVKRTGEKVFLECVQDMDHENMFWYRQDPGLGLRLIYFSYDVKMKEKGDIPEGYSVSREKKERFSLILESASTNQTSMYLCASSQGYDREAFFGQGTRLTVV.

This clonotype came up a few times. At one end the junction does not follow the germline gene, possibly because of a read error. The chain joins TRBV20-1 to TRBJ2-3, with D possibly being TRBD1 (6 bases). The CDR3 consists of 16 residues. Looked up from germline, CDR1 is DFQATT and CDR2 is SNEGSKA (reference sequence). CDR3 DNA: TGCAGTGCTAGAGGGACAGCCTCATCTAGCACAGATACGCGGTATTTT. Encoded protein: CSARGTASSSTDTRYF.

This clonotype was seen many times. The V and J genes are TRBV27 and TRBJ2-7; 7 positions match TRBD2. Germline CDR1 and CDR2: MNHEY and SMNVEV (reference sequence). Trimming took 3 bases from V and 5 from J; bases not matched to a gene: 7. CDR3 length: 14 amino acids. This chain's CDR3 is CASSLGAGVNEQYF. The CDR3, as DNA: TGTGCCAGCAGTTTGGGTGCGGGAGTCAACGAGCAGTACTTC.

This clonotype was detected only once. Being one base from a much bigger clone, this may be a read error. The chain combines TRBV5-3 with TRBJ2-2, with D possibly being TRBD2 (6 bases). TRBV5-3 is an ORF, with its function uncertain. This CDR3 region has 17 residues. The CDR3 DNA is TGTGCCAGCAGCCCCCCCGTGGCCCGAGAGGGGACCGGGGGGCTGTTTTTT. It translates to CASSPPVAREGTGGLFF.

The rearrangement joins TRBV6-2 or TRBV6-3 to TRBJ2-7; TRBD1 agrees at 9 bases. The CDR3 has 14 amino acids. Losses at the gene ends were 4 bases for V and 7 bases for J; bases not matched to a gene: 8. CDR1 and CDR2 (germline): MNHEY, SVGEGT. For the CDR3, the DNA is TGTGCCAGCAGTTCCCCTAGGACAGGGGTTGAGCAGTACTTC. Protein: CASSSPRTGVEQYF.

The rearrangement joins TRBV6-2 or TRBV6-3 to TRBJ1-1; no clear D gene. The CDR3 covers 13 residues. Germline V gene lookup returns CDR1 MNHEY and CDR2 SVGEGT. The germline V and J ends were trimmed by 6 bases and 0 bases, with 8 bases remaining between them. CDR3 loop: CASSGRLNTEAFF. CDR3 in DNA: TGTGCCAGCAGCGGACGGCTGAACACTGAAGCTTTCTTT.

This clonotype has a count of ten or more. The chain is built from TRBV20-1 and TRBJ1-1; TRBD1 matches at 8 bases. Germline V gives CDR1 DFQATT, CDR2 SNEGSKA (reference sequence). The CDR3 runs 11 residues. With V trimmed by 6 bases and J by 4 bases, 1 base remained unmatched. CDR3 in DNA: TGCAGTGCCACAGGGGGCACTGAAGCTTTCTTT. Translating gives CSATGGTEAFF.

Comments on this clonotype: A much larger clone differs from this one at a single base, so this may be a read error. The chain recombines TRBV28 with TRBJ2-5, with TRBD2 as a possible D gene (6 bases). The CDR3 totals 14 residues. CDR1 and CDR2 (germline): MDHEN, SYDVKM. This chain's CDR3 is CASSHLSGGETHYF. The CDR3 DNA sequence: TGTGCCAGCAGTCATCTGTCCGGGGGAGAGACCCACTACTTC.

This clonotype appeared many times. V and J are TRBV14 and TRBJ2-2; D uncertain. CDR1 is SGHDN, CDR2 FVKESK, per germline. V was cut by 0 bases and J by 4 bases, with 6 bases left in between. CDR3 length equals 14 residues. The CDR3 nucleotides read TGTGCCAGCAGCCAAGATCGGTCCACCGGGGAGCTGTTTTTT. This encodes CASSQDRSTGELFF.

In the case of this clonotype: A much larger clone differs from this one at a single base, so this may be a read error. The chain employs TRBV5-6 and TRBJ2-6; TRBD2 matches at 9 bases. In germline, CDR1 is SGHDT, CDR2 YYEEEE. There are 18 residues in the CDR3. CDR3 coding DNA: TGTGCCAGCAGCGCCGGACTAGCGTCTAGCTCTGGGGCCAACGCCCTGACTTTC. Its translation is CASSAGLASSSGANALTF.

This clonotype has a count of ten or more. The genes are TRBV20-1 and TRBJ2-3, with a tentative D call TRBD2 (6 bases). This CDR3 comprises 13 residues. The germline V gene has CDR1 DFQATT and CDR2 SNEGSKA (reference sequence). V was pared by 4 bases and J by 4 bases, with 12 bases between. Written as DNA, the CDR3 is TGCAGTGCTACCAGACTAGTCGCAGATACGCAGTATTTT. It codes for CSATRLVADTQYF.

This clonotype has a handful of counts. The V gene is TRBV4-3, the J gene TRBJ2-1; 10 bases fit TRBD2. The CDR3 covers 16 residues. V lost 1 base to trimming and J lost 8 bases; unmatched junction nucleotides: 8. Germline loops: CDR1 LGHNA, CDR2 YSLEER. Here the CDR3 DNA reads TGCGCCAGCAGCCAAGGCTACCCGGGACTAGCGTATGAGCAGTTCTTC. As protein: CASSQGYPGLAYEQFF.

Concerning this clonotype: Possible read error: a much larger clone is one base away. This is likely a read error, given that the CDR3 carries no conserved phenylalanine or tryptophan at its end. V is TRBV2 and J is TRBJ1-1; D call uncertain. Germline lookup yields CDR1 SNHLY and CDR2 FYNNEI. Trimming removed 8 bases from V and 0 bases from J, with 4 bases in between. The CDR3 has 11 residues. This chain's CDR3 is CASYLNTEAFL. The CDR3 coding sequence is TGTGCCAGCTATCTGAACACTGAAGCTTTCCTT.

In this sample, this clonotype turned up a few times. CDR3 sequence reads: CASTFSDTDTQYF. CDR3 DNA: TGTGCCAGCACCTTTAGCGACACAGATACGCAGTATTTT. The rearrangement links TRBV7-9 to TRBJ2-3, with D possibly TRBD2 on 5 matching bases. The CDR3 spans 13 residues. Trimming removed 7 bases from V and 2 bases from J, with 10 bases in between. Germline V gives CDR1 SEHNR, CDR2 FQNEAQ (reference sequence). The variable domain in full, with the rest retrieved from reference TRBV7-9 and TRBJ2-3, is DTGVSQNPRHKITKRGQNVTFRCDPISEHNRLYWYRQTLGQGPEFLTYFQNEAQLEKSRLLSDRFSAERPKGSFSTLEIQRTEQGDSAMYLCASTFSDTDTQYFGPGTRLTVL.

This clonotype has ten or more counts. This chain uses TRBV7-9 with TRBJ2-3, with a possible D match to TRBD2 (5 bases). Germline loops: CDR1 SEHNR, CDR2 FQNEAQ (reference sequence). The V end was cut by 2 bases, the J end by 4 bases, with 13 bases between. The CDR3 is 15 residues long. This chain's CDR3 is CASSLQPSSSDTQYF. In nucleotides, the CDR3 is TGTGCCAGCAGCTTACAGCCTAGCAGCTCAGATACGCAGTATTTT. Full variable domain (outside the CDR3, taken from reference TRBV7-9 and TRBJ2-3): DTGVSQNPRHKITKRGQNVTFRCDPISEHNRLYWYRQTLGQGPEFLTYFQNEAQLEKSRLLSDRFSAERPKGSFSTLEIQRTEQGDSAMYLCASSLQPSSSDTQYFGPGTRLTVL.

The chain recombines TRBV7-6 with TRBJ2-3, with a tentative D call TRBD2 (6 bases). CDR1 SGHVS and CDR2 FNYEAQ come from the germline V gene. There are 15 residues in the CDR3. The ends were cut back, 0 bases at V and 4 bases at J, with 11 bases in the middle. The DNA of the CDR3 is TGTGCCAGCAGCTTAGCGGTGGGGGGTTCAGATACGCAGTATTTT. Protein: CASSLAVGGSDTQYF.

As regards this clonotype: Its ends do not fully match the called genes, so a read error is possible. Here the CDR3 reads CTSSPSRGGPNEQFF. The CDR3 DNA follows: TGCACCAGCAGCCCCTCGCGGGGGGGCCCCAATGAGCAGTTCTTC. The chain couples TRBV4-1 to TRBJ2-1; TRBD2 matches at 9 bases. Germline lookup yields CDR1 MGHRA and CDR2 YSYEKL. CDR3 length: 15 residues.

Many counts were recorded for this clonotype. The chain recombines TRBV6-5 with TRBJ2-7; 7 nucleotides line up with TRBD1. The CDR3 runs to 14 residues. The junction had 15 bases not matched to a gene; V was cut back by 11 bases and J by 5 bases. Germline-derived CDR1 and CDR2 are MNHEY and SVGAGI. In nucleotides, the CDR3 is TGTGCCGCCCGAAAGGCAGGGGGAATCGACGAGCAGTACTTC. The encoded protein is CAARKAGGIDEQYF.

This clonotype appeared a few times. DNA for the CDR3: TGTGCCAGCAGTTTATCGACGGGCGGAAAAAATGAAAAACTGTTTTTT. Translation: CASSLSTGGKNEKLFF. This chain connects TRBV27 to TRBJ1-4; D remains unclear. Germline V lookup: CDR1 MNHEY, CDR2 SMNVEV (reference sequence). V was shortened by 0 bases and J by 5 bases, with 13 bases between the two germline ends. CDR3 size: 16 residues.

This clonotype was counted many times. The chain has TRBV29-1 and TRBJ2-7, with 8 positions matching TRBD2. The trim removed 6 bases at V and 4 bases at J, leaving 2 bases unmatched. Germline values: CDR1 SQVTM, CDR2 ANQGSEA. The CDR3 length is 11 residues. The CDR3 region has the DNA TGCAGCGTCCGGGAGGGGTACGAGCAGTACTTC. Amino acid sequence: CSVREGYEQYF.

This clonotype has at least ten counts. The V gene is TRBV7-2, the J gene TRBJ2-7; D is unclear. Germline CDR1 SGHTA, CDR2 FQGNSA. This CDR3 contains 12 residues. V lost 2 bases, J lost 4 bases, and 6 bases lay in between. CDR3 sequence reads: CASSLIGYEQYF. CDR3 coding DNA: TGTGCCAGCAGCTTAATTGGGTACGAGCAGTACTTC. The full variable domain, completed using reference TRBV7-2 and TRBJ2-7, is GAGVSQSPSNKVTEKGKDVELRCDPISGHTALYWYRQSLGQGLEFLIYFQGNSAPDKSGLPSDRFSAERTGGSVSTLTIQRTQQEDSAVYLCASSLIGYEQYFGPGTRLTVT.